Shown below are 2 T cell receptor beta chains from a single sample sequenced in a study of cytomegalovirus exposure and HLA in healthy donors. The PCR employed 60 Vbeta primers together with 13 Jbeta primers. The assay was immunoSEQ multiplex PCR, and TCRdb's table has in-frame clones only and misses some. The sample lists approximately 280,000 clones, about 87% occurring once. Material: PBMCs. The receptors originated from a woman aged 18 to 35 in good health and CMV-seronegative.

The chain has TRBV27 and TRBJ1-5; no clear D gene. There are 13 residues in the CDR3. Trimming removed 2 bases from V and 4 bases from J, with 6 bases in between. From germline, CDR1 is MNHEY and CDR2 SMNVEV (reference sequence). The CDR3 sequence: CASSLGQNQPQHF. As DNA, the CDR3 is TGTGCCAGCAGTTTAGGGCAGAATCAGCCCCAGCATTTT.

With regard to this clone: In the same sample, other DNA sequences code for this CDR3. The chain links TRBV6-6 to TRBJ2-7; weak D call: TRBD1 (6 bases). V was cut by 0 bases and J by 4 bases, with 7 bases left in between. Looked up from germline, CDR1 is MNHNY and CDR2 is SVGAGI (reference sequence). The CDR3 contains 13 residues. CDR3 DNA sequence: TGTGCCAGCAGTTACTCGAGGGGGTACGAGCAGTACTTC. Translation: CASSYSRGYEQYF.